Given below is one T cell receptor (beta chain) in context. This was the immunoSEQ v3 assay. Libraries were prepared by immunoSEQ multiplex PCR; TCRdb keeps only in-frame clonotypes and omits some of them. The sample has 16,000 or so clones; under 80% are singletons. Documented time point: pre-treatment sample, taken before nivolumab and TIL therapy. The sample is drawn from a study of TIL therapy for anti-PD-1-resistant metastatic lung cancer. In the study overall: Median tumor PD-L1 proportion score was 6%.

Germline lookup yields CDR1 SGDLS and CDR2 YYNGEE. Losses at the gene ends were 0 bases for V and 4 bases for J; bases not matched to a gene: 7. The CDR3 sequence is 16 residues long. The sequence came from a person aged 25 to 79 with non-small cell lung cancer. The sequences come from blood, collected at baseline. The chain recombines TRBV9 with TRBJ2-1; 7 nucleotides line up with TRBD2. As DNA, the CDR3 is TGTGCCAGCAGCGTAGCCCTGACTAGCCCATACAATGAGCAGTTCTTC. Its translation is CASSVALTSPYNEQFF.